Described below is a single T cell receptor (beta chain) sequence and its context. The antigen is not known. The data were obtained in a study of T cells after posttransplantation cyclophosphamide. Regarding the study as a whole: Blood and skin or GI T cell repertoires showed limited TRB overlap.

The repertoire was sequenced with immunoSEQ multiplex PCR; TCRdb's copy has only in-frame clones and lacks some. The top ten hold around 0.13% of the sample, which has approximately 23,000 clones, approximately 97% seen once. Cells defined as naive were viable CD3+CD4+ or CD3+CD8+ and CCR7+CD45RA+CD45RO-CD95-CD27+CD28+. With 0 bases removed from V and 2 bases from J, the gap between germline ends came to 2 bases. This CDR3 is 12 amino acids long. CDR1 is SGHRS and CDR2 is YFSETQ in the germline V gene. Source material: naive CD4+ T cells sorted from PBMCs. The receptor's source is a man over 45 in good health, CMV-negative, and a related stem cell transplant donor. The rearrangement uses TRBV5-1 and TRBJ2-5; no firm D call. The CDR3 coding sequence is TGCGCCAGCAGCTTGGCACAAGAGACCCAGTACTTC. Encoded protein: CASSLAQETQYF.